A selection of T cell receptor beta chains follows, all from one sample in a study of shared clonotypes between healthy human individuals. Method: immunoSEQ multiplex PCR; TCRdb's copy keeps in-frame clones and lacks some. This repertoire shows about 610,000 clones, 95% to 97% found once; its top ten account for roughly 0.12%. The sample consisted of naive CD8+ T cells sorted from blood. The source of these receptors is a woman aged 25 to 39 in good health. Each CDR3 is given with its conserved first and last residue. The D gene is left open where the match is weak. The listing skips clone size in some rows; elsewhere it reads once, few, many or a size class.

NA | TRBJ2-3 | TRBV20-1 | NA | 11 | CSARVVDTQYF | TGCAGTGCTAGGGTAGTCGATACGCAGTATTTT
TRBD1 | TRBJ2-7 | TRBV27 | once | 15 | CASSSKGQGFHEQYF | TGTGCCAGCAGTAGCAAGGGACAGGGATTTCACGAGCAGTACTTC
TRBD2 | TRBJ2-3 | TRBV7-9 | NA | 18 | CASSRRASGTFSTDTQYF | TGTGCCAGCAGTAGGAGGGCTAGCGGAACGTTTAGCACAGATACGCAGTATTTT
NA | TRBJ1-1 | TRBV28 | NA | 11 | CASGGNTEAFF | TGTGCCAGCGGGGGTAACACTGAAGCTTTCTTT
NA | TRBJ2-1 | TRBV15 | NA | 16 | CATSRDFADSYNEQFF | TGTGCCACCAGCAGAGATTTCGCCGATTCCTACAATGAGCAGTTCTTC
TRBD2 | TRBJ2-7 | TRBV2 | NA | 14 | CASTGTSESYEQYF | TGTGCCAGCACCGGGACTAGCGAATCCTACGAGCAGTACTTC
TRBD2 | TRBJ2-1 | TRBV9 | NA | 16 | CASSVDLAGYYNEQFF | TGTGCCAGCAGCGTAGACCTAGCGGGGTACTACAATGAGCAGTTCTTC
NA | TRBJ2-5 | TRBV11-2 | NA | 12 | CASSLDFETQYF | TGTGCCAGCAGCTTAGATTTCGAGACCCAGTACTTC
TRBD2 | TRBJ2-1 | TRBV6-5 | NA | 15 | CASSPSAGGYNEQFF | TGTGCCAGCAGTCCCTCAGCGGGGGGCTACAATGAGCAGTTCTTC
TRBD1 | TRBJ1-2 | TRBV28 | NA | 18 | CASSSNAPGTGGKGGYTF | TGTGCCAGCAGTTCAAATGCCCCCGGGACAGGGGGCAAAGGTGGCTACACCTTC
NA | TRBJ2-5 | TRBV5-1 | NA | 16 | CASSLEVRRTMETQYF | TGCGCCAGCAGCTTGGAGGTTCGGAGAACAATGGAGACCCAGTACTTC
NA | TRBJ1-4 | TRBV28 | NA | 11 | CASSLSEKLFF | TGTGCCAGCAGTTTAAGTGAAAAACTGTTTTTT
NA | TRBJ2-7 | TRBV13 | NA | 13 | CASSPTVGDEQYF | TGTGCCAGCAGCCCCACGGTCGGGGACGAGCAGTACTTC
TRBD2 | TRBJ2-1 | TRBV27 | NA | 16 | CASSPLPSGGYNEQFF | TGTGCCAGCAGTCCCCTTCCTAGCGGAGGTTACAATGAGCAGTTCTTC
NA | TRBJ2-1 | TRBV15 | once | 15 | CATSRERAMNNEQFF | TGTGCCACCAGCAGAGAGCGGGCAATGAACAATGAGCAGTTCTTC
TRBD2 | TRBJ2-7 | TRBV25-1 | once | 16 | CASSGGTSGNSYEQYF | TGTGCCAGCAGTGGGGGGACTAGCGGGAACTCCTACGAGCAGTACTTC
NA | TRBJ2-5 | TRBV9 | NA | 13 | CASSDDRFGTQYF | TGTGCCAGCAGCGACGACAGGTTTGGGACCCAGTACTTC
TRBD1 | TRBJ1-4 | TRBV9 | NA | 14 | CASSPGTGAEKLFF | TGTGCCAGCAGCCCCGGGACAGGGGCGGAAAAACTGTTTTTT
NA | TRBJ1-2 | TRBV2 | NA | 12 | CASSVEDYGYTF | TGTGCCAGCAGTGTTGAGGACTATGGCTACACCTTC
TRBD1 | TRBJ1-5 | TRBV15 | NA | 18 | CATSRDGGGSIQGQPQHF | TGTGCCACCAGCAGAGATGGAGGGGGCTCAATACAGGGACAGCCCCAGCATTTT
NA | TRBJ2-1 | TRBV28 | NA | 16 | CASISWGGRDYNEQFF | TGTGCCAGCATCTCGTGGGGGGGCCGGGATTACAATGAGCAGTTCTTC
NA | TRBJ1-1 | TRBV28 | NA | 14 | CASSFMTVNTEAFF | TGTGCCAGCAGTTTTATGACAGTGAACACTGAAGCTTTCTTT
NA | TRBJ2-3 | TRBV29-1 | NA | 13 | CSVEQGNTDTQYF | TGCAGCGTCGAGCAGGGAAACACAGATACGCAGTATTTT
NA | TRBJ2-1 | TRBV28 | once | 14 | CASSLMTGANEQFF | TGTGCCAGCAGTTTAATGACGGGAGCGAATGAGCAGTTCTTC
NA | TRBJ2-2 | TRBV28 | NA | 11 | CASSFGRELFF | TGTGCCAGCAGTTTTGGCCGGGAGCTGTTTTTT
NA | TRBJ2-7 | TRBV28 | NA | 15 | CASSFFVYGSYEQYF | TGTGCCAGCAGTTTTTTCGTGTACGGATCCTACGAGCAGTACTTC
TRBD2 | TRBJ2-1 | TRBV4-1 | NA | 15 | CASSQRTSNYNEQFF | TGCGCCAGCAGCCAAAGGACTAGCAACTACAATGAGCAGTTCTTC
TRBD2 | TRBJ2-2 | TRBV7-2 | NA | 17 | CASSLWLAGVRTGELFF | TGTGCCAGCAGCTTATGGCTAGCGGGAGTTCGGACCGGGGAGCTGTTTTTT
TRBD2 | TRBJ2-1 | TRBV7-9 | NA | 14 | CASSYSVGRDEQFF | TGTGCCAGCAGCTACTCAGTGGGGAGGGATGAGCAGTTCTTC
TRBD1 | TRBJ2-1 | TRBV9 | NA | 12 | CASSGDRVEQFF | TGTGCCAGCAGCGGAGACAGGGTTGAGCAGTTCTTC
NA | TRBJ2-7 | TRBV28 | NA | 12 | CASSGPGPYEYF | TGTGCCAGCAGTGGGCCGGGACCCTACGAGTACTTC
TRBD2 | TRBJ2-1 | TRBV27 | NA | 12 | CARVAGPGEQFF | TGTGCCAGGGTAGCGGGGCCGGGTGAGCAGTTCTTC
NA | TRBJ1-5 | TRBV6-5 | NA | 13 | CASSIGPAQPQHF | TGTGCCAGCAGTATAGGGCCCGCACAGCCCCAGCATTTT
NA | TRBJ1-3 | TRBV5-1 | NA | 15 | CASSLGGHSGNTIYF | TGCGCCAGCAGCTTGGGGGGCCACTCTGGAAACACCATATATTTT
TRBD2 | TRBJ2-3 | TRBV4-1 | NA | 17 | CASSQDRIAGTADTQYF | TGCGCCAGCAGCCAAGATCGGATAGCGGGGACGGCTGATACGCAGTATTTT
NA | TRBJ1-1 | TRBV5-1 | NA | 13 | CASSLGWGTEAFF | TGCGCCAGCAGCTTGGGGTGGGGGACTGAAGCTTTCTTT
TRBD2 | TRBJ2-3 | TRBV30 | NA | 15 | CAWTRNGGGRDTQYF | TGTGCCTGGACTAGAAACGGGGGGGGACGGGATACGCAGTATTTT
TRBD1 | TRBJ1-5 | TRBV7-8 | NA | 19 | CASSSQYIGTAYSNQPQHF | TGTGCCAGCAGCTCACAATACATTGGGACAGCCTATAGCAATCAGCCCCAGCATTTT
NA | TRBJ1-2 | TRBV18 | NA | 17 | CASSPPIGYRTNYGYTF | TGTGCCAGCTCACCACCCATTGGATATCGTACTAATTATGGCTACACCTTC
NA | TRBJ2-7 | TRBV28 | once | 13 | CASSRGLSYEQYF | TGTGCCAGCAGTAGGGGTCTCTCCTACGAGCAGTACTTC
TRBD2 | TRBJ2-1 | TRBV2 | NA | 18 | CASRGRTSGQRWGNEQFF | TGTGCCAGCAGAGGTCGGACTAGCGGGCAACGTTGGGGCAATGAGCAGTTCTTC
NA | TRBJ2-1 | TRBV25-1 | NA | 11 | CASSDYNEQFF | TGTGCCAGCAGTGACTACAATGAGCAGTTCTTC
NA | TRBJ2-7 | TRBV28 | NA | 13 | CASSSPRDYEQYF | TGTGCCAGCAGTTCCCCCAGGGACTACGAGCAGTACTTC
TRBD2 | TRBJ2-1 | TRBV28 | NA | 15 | CATRGLAGVNNEQFF | TGTGCCACCCGGGGACTAGCGGGAGTCAACAATGAGCAGTTCTTC
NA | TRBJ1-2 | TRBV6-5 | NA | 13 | CASSYTAYYGYTF | TGTGCCAGCAGTTACACGGCCTACTATGGCTACACCTTC
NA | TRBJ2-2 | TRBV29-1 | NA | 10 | CSVVAGELFF | TGCAGCGTTGTAGCCGGGGAGCTGTTTTTT
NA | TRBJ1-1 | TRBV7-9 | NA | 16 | CASSTGQLSMNTEAFF | TGTGCCAGCAGTACAGGACAGCTTAGTATGAACACTGAAGCTTTCTTT
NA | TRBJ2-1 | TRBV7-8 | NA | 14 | CASSRLATGDEQFF | TGTGCCAGCAGCAGACTAGCGACAGGGGATGAGCAGTTCTTC
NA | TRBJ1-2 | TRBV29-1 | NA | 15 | CSVEEEDTSTIGYTF | TGCAGCGTTGAAGAGGAGGACACCTCCACTATTGGCTACACCTTC
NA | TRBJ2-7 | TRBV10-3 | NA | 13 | CAAGASSSYEQYF | TGTGCGGCCGGGGCATCGAGCTCCTACGAGCAGTACTTC
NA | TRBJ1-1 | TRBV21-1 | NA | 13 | CASSARIGTEAFF | TGTGCCAGCAGCGCGCGAATAGGCACTGAAGCTTTCTTT
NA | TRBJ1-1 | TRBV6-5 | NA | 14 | CASSYTRGPSEAFF | TGTGCCAGCAGTTACACACGGGGCCCCTCTGAAGCTTTCTTT
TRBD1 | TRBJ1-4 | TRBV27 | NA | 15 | CASSSGQLINEKLFF | TGTGCCAGCAGTTCGGGACAGCTCATTAATGAAAAACTGTTTTTT
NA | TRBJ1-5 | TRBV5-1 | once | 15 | CASSPWAGDNQPQHF | TGCGCCAGCAGCCCCTGGGCAGGGGACAATCAGCCCCAGCATTTT
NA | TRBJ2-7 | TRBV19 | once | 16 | CASSIVAGTNSYEQYF | TGTGCCAGTAGTATAGTTGCCGGGACCAACTCCTACGAGCAGTACTTC
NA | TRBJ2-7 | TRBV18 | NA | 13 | CASSPVIGAEQYF | TGTGCCAGCTCACCGGTCATTGGGGCAGAGCAGTACTTC
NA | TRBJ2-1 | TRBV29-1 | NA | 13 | CSVCLAVYNEQFF | TGCAGCGTTTGCCTAGCAGTATACAATGAGCAGTTCTTC